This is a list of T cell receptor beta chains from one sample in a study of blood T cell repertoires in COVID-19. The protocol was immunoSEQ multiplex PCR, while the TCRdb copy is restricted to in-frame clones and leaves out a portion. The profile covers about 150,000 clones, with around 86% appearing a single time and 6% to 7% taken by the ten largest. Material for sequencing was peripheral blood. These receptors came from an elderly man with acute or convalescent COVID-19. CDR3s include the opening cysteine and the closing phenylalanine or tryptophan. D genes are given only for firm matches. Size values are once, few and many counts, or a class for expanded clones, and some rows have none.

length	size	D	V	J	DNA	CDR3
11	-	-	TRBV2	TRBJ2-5	TGTGCCAGGGGAGTGGAAGAGACCCAGTACTTC	CARGVEETQYF
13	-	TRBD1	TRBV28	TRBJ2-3	TGTGCCCACACGGGACAGGGGACAGATACGCAGTATTTT	CAHTGQGTDTQYF
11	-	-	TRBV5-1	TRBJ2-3	TGCGCCAGCCGACACACAGATACGCAGTATTTT	CASRHTDTQYF
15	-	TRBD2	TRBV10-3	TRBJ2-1	TGTGCCATCAGTGAGTCCCCGACTAGCGGCGATGAGCAGTTCTTC	CAISESPTSGDEQFF
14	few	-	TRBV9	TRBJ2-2	TGTGCCAGTCGAAGACTAGTCAACACCGGGGAGCTGTTTTTT	CASRRLVNTGELFF
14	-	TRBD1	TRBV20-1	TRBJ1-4	TGCAGTGCTAGTGGCGACAGGGTCGATGAAAAACTGTTTTTT	CSASGDRVDEKLFF
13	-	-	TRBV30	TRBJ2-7	TGTGCCTGTAAACAGGGAAGCGGCTACGAGCAGTACTTC	CACKQGSGYEQYF
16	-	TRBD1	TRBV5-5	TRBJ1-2	TGTGCCAGCAGCCCAGGACAGGGTCCCACGGCGTATGGCTACACCTTC	CASSPGQGPTAYGYTF
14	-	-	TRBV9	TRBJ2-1	TGTGCCAGCAGCGTAGCTACAGGGAACAATGAGCAGTTCTTC	CASSVATGNNEQFF
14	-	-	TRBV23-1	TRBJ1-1	TGCGCCAGCAGTCCCCGCGGGGGAAGGGATTGGGCTTTCTTT	CASSPRGGRDWAFF
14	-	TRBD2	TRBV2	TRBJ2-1	TGTGCCACCAGCGGACTAGCCAAAAACAATGAGCAGTTCTTC	CATSGLAKNNEQFF
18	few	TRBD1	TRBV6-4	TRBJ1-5	TGTGCCAGCAGTACCGGTCAGAGTGGGGACAGGAACAATCAGCCCCAGCATTTT	CASSTGQSGDRNNQPQHF
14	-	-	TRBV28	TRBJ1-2	TGTGCCAGCAGTTTATTGGTCTCAGGCTTGGGCTACACCTTC	CASSLLVSGLGYTF
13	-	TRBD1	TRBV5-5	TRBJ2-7	TGTGCCAGCAGCTGGGGACAGGCCTACGAGCAGTACTTC	CASSWGQAYEQYF
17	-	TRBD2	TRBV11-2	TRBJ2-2	TGTGCCAGCAGCCTGGGACTAGCGGGAGTGGGGACCGGGGAGCTGTTTTTT	CASSLGLAGVGTGELFF
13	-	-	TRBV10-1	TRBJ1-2	TGCGCCAGCAGCCTTACAGGGACCTATGGCTACACCTTC	CASSLTGTYGYTF
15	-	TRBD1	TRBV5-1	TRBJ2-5	TGCGCCAGCAGCTGGCAACAGGGGAAAGAGGAGACCCAGTACTTC	CASSWQQGKEETQYF
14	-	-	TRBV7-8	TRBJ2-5	TGTGCCAGCAGCTTAGGATCCCAGGGAGAGACCCAGTACTTC	CASSLGSQGETQYF
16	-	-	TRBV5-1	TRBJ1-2	TGCGCCAGCAGCTTGGCCGCGGAGTCCGGTGGCTATGGCTACACCTTC	CASSLAAESGGYGYTF
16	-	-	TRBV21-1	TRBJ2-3	TGTGCCAGCAGCTACATAGCGGGGGGGCAGATGGATACGCAGTATTTT	CASSYIAGGQMDTQYF
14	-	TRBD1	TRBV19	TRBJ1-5	TGTGCCAGTACCCCTGGACAGGACCATCAGCCCCAGCATTTT	CASTPGQDHQPQHF
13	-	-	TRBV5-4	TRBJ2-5	TGTGCCAGCAGCTTGCTCCGCCAAGAGACCCAGTACTTC	CASSLLRQETQYF
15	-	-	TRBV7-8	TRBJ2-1	TGTGCCAGCAGCTTAGACCCCGAAGGAGGCAATGAGCAGTTCTTC	CASSLDPEGGNEQFF
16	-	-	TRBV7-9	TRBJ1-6	TGTGCCAGCAGCTTATTTGGTACAGCAAATAATTCACCCCTCCACTTT	CASSLFGTANNSPLHF
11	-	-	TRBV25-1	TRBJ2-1	TGTGCCAGCAGTGAATCAGGGCGGCAGTTCTTC	CASSESGRQFF
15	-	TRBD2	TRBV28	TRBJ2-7	TGTGCCAGCAGTCCAAGTGGGGGAGGGATACACGAGCAGTACTTC	CASSPSGGGIHEQYF
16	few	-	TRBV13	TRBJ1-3	TGTGCCAGCAGCTTAGCCGGGTTCAGCTCTGGAAACACCATATATTTT	CASSLAGFSSGNTIYF
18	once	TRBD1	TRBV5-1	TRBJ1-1	TGCGCCAGCAGCGACTCGACAGGGGGCAATACAAGGGGCACTGAAGCTTTCTTT	CASSDSTGGNTRGTEAFF
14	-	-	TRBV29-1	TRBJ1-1	TGCAGCGTTGGCGGCGCACGGCCGAACACTGAAGCTTTCTTT	CSVGGARPNTEAFF
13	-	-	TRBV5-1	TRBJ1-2	TGCGCCAGCAGCTTGGACAGGGTCGGGGGCTACACCTTC	CASSLDRVGGYTF
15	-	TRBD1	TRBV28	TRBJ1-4	TGTGCCAGCAGTTCCCCGGGACAGGGTGCTGAAAAACTGTTTTTT	CASSSPGQGAEKLFF
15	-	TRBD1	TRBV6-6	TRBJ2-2	TGTGCCAGCAGTCAACTAACAGGGGCGACCGGGGAGCTGTTTTTT	CASSQLTGATGELFF
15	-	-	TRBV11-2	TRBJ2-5	TGTGCCAGCAGCTTAGGGGCAGGGGGGCACGAGACCCAGTACTTC	CASSLGAGGHETQYF
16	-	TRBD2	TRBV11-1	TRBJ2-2	TGTGCCAGCAGAAAAAGCGGGGGCCTGAACACCGGGGAGCTGTTTTTT	CASRKSGGLNTGELFF
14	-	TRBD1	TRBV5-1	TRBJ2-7	TGCGCCAGCAGCACGGGACAGACGCCCTACGAGCAGTACTTC	CASSTGQTPYEQYF
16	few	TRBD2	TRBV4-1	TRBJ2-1	TGCGCCAGCAGCCAAGACGGCGGGAGGGTCTACAATGAGCAGTTCTTC	CASSQDGGRVYNEQFF
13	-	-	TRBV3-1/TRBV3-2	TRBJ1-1	TGTGCCAGCAGCCAAATCAGGGAAACTGAAGCTTTCTTT	CASSQIRETEAFF
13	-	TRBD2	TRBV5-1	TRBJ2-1	TGCGCCAGCAGACGACTAGCGGGAATACAGGAGTTCTTC	CASRRLAGIQEFF
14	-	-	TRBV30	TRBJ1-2	TGTGCCTGGACCCTAACTCGCGGGGGTGGAGGCTACACCTTC	CAWTLTRGGGGYTF
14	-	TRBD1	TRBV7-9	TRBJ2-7	TGTGCCAGCAGCGCCTACCGGGACAGCTACGAGCAGTACTTC	CASSAYRDSYEQYF
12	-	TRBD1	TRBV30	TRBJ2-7	TGTGCGGCCGGGACAGGACCCTACGAGCAGTACTTC	CAAGTGPYEQYF
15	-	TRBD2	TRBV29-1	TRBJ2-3	TGCAGCGTTGGTGGGACTAGCGGGAGCACAGATACGCAGTATTTT	CSVGGTSGSTDTQYF
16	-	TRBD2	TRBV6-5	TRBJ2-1	TGTGCCAGCAGTTACTCCGCTAGCGGGGGGTACAATGAGCAGTTCTTC	CASSYSASGGYNEQFF
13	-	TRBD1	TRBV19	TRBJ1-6	TGTGCCAGTAGTACAGGGGGCATTTCACCCCTCCACTTT	CASSTGGISPLHF
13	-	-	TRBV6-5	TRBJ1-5	TGTGCCAGCAGGGACAGAAGCAATCAGCCCCAGCATTTT	CASRDRSNQPQHF
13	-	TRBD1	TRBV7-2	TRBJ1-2	TGTGCCAGCAGCCCGGACAGGAACTATGGCTACACCTTC	CASSPDRNYGYTF
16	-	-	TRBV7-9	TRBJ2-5	TGTGCCAGCAGCTTGGGGGGTGTCACCCTACAAGAGACCCAGTACTTC	CASSLGGVTLQETQYF
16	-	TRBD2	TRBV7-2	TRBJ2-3	TGTGCCAGCAGACAAGCGGGACTAGCTAGCACAGATACGCAGTATTTT	CASRQAGLASTDTQYF